This T cell receptor beta chain was sequenced for a study of T cell changes during pregnancy in multiple sclerosis. Deletions cut 0 bases from V and 1 base from J, with 12 bases between. The CDR3 is made up of 16 amino acids. The germline V gene has CDR1 SGHAT and CDR2 FQNNGV. The protocol was immunoSEQ multiplex PCR, while the TCRdb copy is restricted to in-frame clones and leaves out a portion. In the table there are tens of thousands of clones, 80% to 95% of which are singletons. The source material was CD4+ T cells from peripheral blood mononuclear cells, sampled before pregnancy. The chain links TRBV11-2 to TRBJ2-5, with unresolved D. This clonotype was sampled from a female donor with multiple sclerosis, enrolled in a pregnancy study. DNA for the CDR3: TGTGCCAGCAGCTTAGATTTCTTCCGGGTCCAAGAGACCCAGTACTTC. The encoded protein is CASSLDFFRVQETQYF.